This T cell receptor (beta chain) was captured in a study of T cells in Graves' hyperthyroidism and ophthalmopathy. Authors of the study amplified TCR beta CDR3 regions from RNA transcripts. The primer set for the first-round RT-PCR of the TCR CDR3 was HTBI. TCRdb reprocessed the multiplex PCR reads with MiXCR, giving one entry per CDR3 protein. The data contain about 540,000 distinct CDR3 sequences, under 60% of them singletons. Germline CDR1 is SGHVS and CDR2 is FNYEAQ. Trimming shortened V by 5 bases and J by 0 bases, and 14 bases separated the two germline ends. The CDR3 runs 16 residues. Sequenced: peripheral blood or thyroid tissue (not recorded which). V and J are TRBV7-6 and TRBJ1-5; D is perhaps TRBD1 (6 bases). The clonotype originates from a woman between 18 and 29 years old with Graves' hyperthyroidism. CDR3 sequence reads: CASSRGDEYSNQPQHF. The CDR3 DNA reads as TGTGCCAGCAGCAGGGGGGACGAATATAGCAATCAGCCCCAGCATTTT.